Following are 17 T cell receptor beta chains from one sample sequenced in a study of breast tumors, draining lymph nodes, adjacent tissues. TCRdb reprocessed the multiplex PCR reads with MiXCR, giving one entry per CDR3 protein. The sample contains over 250,000 distinct CDR3 sequences, about 30% of which appear only once. The lymph nodes were axillary draining lymph nodes from breast cancer patients. Sequencing used axillary lymph node tissue. The receptors were sampled from a female donor with breast cancer. Some clones in this sample may be carry-over from other donors' samples.

This clonotype was observed at least ten times. This chain joins TRBV6-5 and TRBJ1-4; 7 bases are shared with TRBD1. Looked up from germline, CDR1 is MNHEY and CDR2 is SVGAGI. The J segment lost 6 bases and the V segment lost 0 bases, leaving 7 bases of the junction unmatched. This CDR3 has 16 amino acids. CDR3 loop: CASSYSPTGDDEKLFF. CDR3 in DNA: TGTGCCAGCAGTTACTCTCCAACAGGGGATGATGAAAAACTGTTTTTT.

In this sample, this clonotype turned up many times. The chain has TRBV20-1 and TRBJ2-7, with 7 bases matching TRBD1. Looked up from germline, CDR1 is DFQATT and CDR2 is SNEGSKA (reference sequence). The CDR3 covers 15 residues. V lost 3 bases and J lost 2; bases outside the gene matches: 10. The CDR3 DNA reads TGCAGTGCTAGCGATTACGGGACAGTCACCTACGAGCAGTACTTC. This translates into CSASDYGTVTYEQYF.

The table lists this clonotype with many counts. The rearrangement uses TRBV5-8 and TRBJ1-5, with TRBD1 as a possible D gene (6 bases). Germline values: CDR1 SGHTS, CDR2 YDEGEE. Trimming pared 4 bases from V and 6 bases from J, leaving 17 bases between. The CDR3 contains 15 residues. CDR3 DNA sequence: TGTGCCAGCAGCACAGGGATTCTAATTCGTCAGCCCCAGCATTTT. This codes for CASSTGILIRQPQHF.

This clonotype occurred many times. The chain combines TRBV20-1 with TRBJ2-7; D call uncertain. CDR3 length equals 14 residues. Per germline, CDR1 DFQATT and CDR2 SNEGSKA (reference sequence). V lost 4 bases, J lost 5 bases, and 18 bases lay in between. CDR3 coding DNA: TGCAGTGCTACCCATCGCCTGAGCCACGACGAGCAGTACTTC. This sequence encodes CSATHRLSHDEQYF.

The gene calls are TRBV7-9 and TRBJ2-2, with 9 bases identical to TRBD1. The germline V gene has CDR1 SEHNR and CDR2 FQNEAQ (reference sequence). The CDR3 runs 16 residues. The V and J ends lost 4 bases and 8 bases, in that order; junction bases with no gene match: 11. CDR3 protein: CASSSSSGTGLGELFF. In nucleotides, the CDR3 is TGTGCCAGCAGCTCATCATCCGGGACAGGGTTAGGGGAGCTGTTTTTT.

This clonotype was detected many times. The chain has TRBV9 and TRBJ2-2; no definite D call. Germline assignment: CDR1 SGDLS and CDR2 YYNGEE. Trimming took 0 bases from V and 2 from J, leaving 2 bases between them. The CDR3 is 13 residues long. The CDR3 reads CASSVDNTGELFF. The CDR3 nucleotides read TGTGCCAGCAGCGTAGACAACACCGGGGAGCTGTTTTTT.

This clonotype showed up many times. V and J are TRBV6-5 and TRBJ2-5, with TRBD1 as a possible D gene (5 bases). Germline loops: CDR1 MNHEY, CDR2 SVGAGI. The germline V and J ends were trimmed by 6 bases and 4 bases, with 18 bases remaining between them. The CDR3 spans 15 residues. CDR3 in DNA: TGTGCCAGCAGCCGCAGTGGCAGGGTCTCAGAGACCCAGTACTTC. Amino acids: CASSRSGRVSETQYF.

This clonotype was seen many times. This rearrangement joins TRBV2 to TRBJ2-5; 7 bases fit TRBD1. After removal of 1 base from V and 4 bases from J, the junction contained 6 bases not matched to a gene. The CDR3 is 15 residues long. Germline V gene data show CDR1 as SNHLY and CDR2 as FYNNEI. The CDR3 DNA is TGTGCCAGCAGTGAAGGGCACAGGGGATCAGAGACCCAGTACTTC. Residues: CASSEGHRGSETQYF.

Worth noting for this clonotype: One end of the junction fails to match germline, which may point to a read error. The V call is TRBV6-5, the J call TRBJ1-1, with a weak D call TRBD1 (6 bases). Per the germline V gene, CDR1 is MNHEY and CDR2 is SVGAGI. This CDR3 has 14 residues. The CDR3 reads CAGSRGQLNTEAFF. CDR3 sequence (DNA): TGTGCCGGCAGCCGAGGACAGCTGAACACTGAAGCTTTCTTT.

This clonotype was detected many times. V and J are TRBV24-1 and TRBJ2-7, with D possibly being TRBD1 or TRBD2 (5 bases each). With 9 bases removed from V and 2 bases from J, the gap between germline ends came to 19 bases. The CDR3 extends over 15 amino acids. Germline V CDR1 and CDR2: KGHDR, SFDVKD. CDR3 region: CATGDGLTPTYEQYF. The DNA for the CDR3 is TGTGCCACCGGGGACGGACTTACCCCCACCTACGAGCAGTACTTC.

At least ten counts were recorded for this clonotype. The chain is built from TRBV6-5 and TRBJ1-2; D perhaps matches TRBD1 (5 bases). V lost 5 bases and J 4 bases, leaving 14 bases between the germline ends. Germline lookup yields CDR1 MNHEY and CDR2 SVGAGI. The CDR3 has 14 residues. The CDR3 bases are TGTGCCAGCAGTGCCCGGGTGGGGGTCTATGGCTACACCTTC. This sequence encodes CASSARVGVYGYTF.

The V gene is TRBV6-1, the J gene TRBJ2-7; TRBD1 agrees at 9 bases. The CDR3 has 14 residues. V shed 7 bases, J shed 6 bases, and the junction held 10 bases outside the gene matches. Germline V CDR1 and CDR2: MNHNS, SASEGT. CDR3 nucleotide sequence: TGTGCCAGCACCCACGTGACAGGGGGGGCCGAGCAGTACTTC. This encodes CASTHVTGGAEQYF.

This clonotype appeared a single time. A much bigger clone sits one base away, suggesting this may be a read error. The V gene is TRBV5-1, the J gene TRBJ2-3; 9 bases map to TRBD1. The CDR3 is made up of 16 amino acids. Germline V gene sequence: CDR1 SGHRS, CDR2 YFSETQ. This CDR3 reads CAGSPGTGSGTDTQYF. CDR3 nucleotide sequence: TGCGCCGGCAGCCCCGGGACAGGGTCAGGGACAGATACGCAGTATTTT. The complete variable domain, with remaining parts taken from reference TRBV5-1 and TRBJ2-3, reads KAGVTQTPRYLIKTRGQQVTLSCSPISGHRSVSWYQQTPGQGLQFLFEYFSETQRNKGNFPGRFSGRQFSNSRSEMNVSTLELGDSALYLCAGSPGTGSGTDTQYFGPGTRLTVL.

This clonotype was seen more than once but under ten times. A much larger clonotype is one base distant, so this may be a read error. This sequence joins TRBV27 and TRBJ2-1; D is undetermined. Between the trimmed V and J ends, which lost 7 bases and 0 bases, there was a span of 1 base. CDR1 is MNHEY and CDR2 is SMNVEV in the germline V gene (reference sequence). The CDR3 totals 11 residues. The CDR3 DNA sequence: TGTGCCAGCATCTCCTACAATGAGCAGTTCTTC. This translates into CASISYNEQFF.

About this clonotype: This may come from a read error, since a much larger clone is one base off. Lacking the conserved final phenylalanine or tryptophan, this CDR3 likely reflects a read error. The gene calls are TRBV9 and TRBJ2-1; 11 positions agree with TRBD2. Germline V gives CDR1 SGDLS, CDR2 YYNGEE. The CDR3 is 16 amino acids. The V and J ends lost 3 bases and 9 bases, in that order; junction bases with no gene match: 11. This CDR3 reads CASSGRIAGGSGEQFL. The CDR3 nucleotides are TGTGCCAGCAGCGGGAGAATAGCGGGAGGGTCGGGTGAGCAGTTCCTC.

The V gene is TRBV30, the J gene TRBJ1-2; 10 nucleotides match TRBD1. V was pared by 0 bases and J by 3 bases, with 10 bases of the junction left unmatched. Germline CDR1 reads GTSNPN; CDR2 reads SVGIG (reference sequence). CDR3 length equals 17 residues. CDR3 sequence reads: CAWSVRRTGGKYYGYTF. In DNA, the CDR3 is TGTGCCTGGAGTGTACGAAGGACAGGGGGAAAATACTATGGCTACACCTTC.

The CDR3: CASRGSGENTEAFF. The CDR3 DNA reads as TGCGCCAGCAGGGGTTCGGGGGAGAACACTGAAGCTTTCTTT. V and J are TRBV10-2 and TRBJ1-1; D might be TRBD1 (5 bases). The CDR3 extends over 14 amino acids. Germline CDR1 and CDR2: WSHSY and SAAADI. The V end lost 6 bases, the J end lost 1 base, and 12 bases lay between the germline ends.